This entry lists 20 T cell receptor beta chains sequenced from one sample in a study of cytomegalovirus exposure and HLA in healthy donors. Clones were sequenced by immunoSEQ multiplex PCR, and TCRdb holds only the in-frame ones, with some missing. The data hold 200,000 to 300,000 clones, with about nine tenths observed a single time. Sequenced material: PBMCs. These receptors all come from a woman aged 25 to 39 in good health and CMV-seronegative.

The genes are TRBV11-2 and TRBJ2-7; 8 positions match TRBD1. This CDR3 has 14 residues. V lost 4 bases, J lost 6 bases, and 8 bases stayed unmatched. Germline V gene sequence: CDR1 SGHAT, CDR2 FQNNGV. The chain's CDR3 is CASSWGQASFEQYF. The CDR3 bases are TGTGCCAGCAGCTGGGGACAGGCTTCGTTCGAGCAGTACTTC.

The V call is TRBV6-6, the J call TRBJ2-7; 8 nucleotides line up with TRBD2. Germline trimming cut 6 bases from V and 6 bases from J; bases unmatched to any gene: 7. From germline, CDR1 is MNHNY and CDR2 SVGAGI (reference sequence). The CDR3 is made up of 13 amino acids. The CDR3 region has the DNA TGTGCCAGCAGACGGACTAGCATGGGCGAGCAGTACTTC. This translates into CASRRTSMGEQYF.

The chain employs TRBV9 and TRBJ2-3, with TRBD2 matching 9 bases. Germline CDR1 SGDLS, CDR2 YYNGEE. This CDR3 is built from 16 residues. Trimming removed 5 bases from V and 4 bases from J; junction bases left unmatched: 11. In DNA form, the CDR3 reads TGTGCCAGCAGGTCCTGGGCGGGAGGGCCGCCAGATACGCAGTATTTT. It yields the protein CASRSWAGGPPDTQYF.

V usage is TRBV10-3 and J usage is TRBJ2-7, with 8 bases identical to TRBD1. The germline V gene has CDR1 ENHRY and CDR2 SYGVKD. Germline trimming cut 7 bases from V and 3 bases from J; bases unmatched to any gene: 8. The CDR3 loop spans 14 amino acids. CDR3 residues: CAIKPRDRIYEQYF. In DNA form, the CDR3 reads TGTGCCATCAAGCCCCGGGACAGGATCTACGAGCAGTACTTC.

The CDR3 DNA is TGTGCCAGCAGCTCGGGACTAGCGGGAGAGCAGTTCTTC. This codes for CASSSGLAGEQFF. This chain joins TRBV5-5 and TRBJ2-1; 13 bases fit TRBD2. Germline V gives CDR1 SGHKS, CDR2 YYEKEE (reference sequence). The J segment lost 10 bases and the V segment lost 3 bases, leaving 1 base of the junction unmatched. CDR3 length equals 13 residues.

The rearrangement uses TRBV7-6 and TRBJ2-7, with D perhaps TRBD1 (5 bases). CDR1 SGHVS and CDR2 FNYEAQ come from the germline V gene. The CDR3 runs to 17 residues. V was clipped by 1 base and J by 4 bases, with 20 bases between them. The CDR3 is CASSLVADTLGPYEQYF. In DNA form, the CDR3 reads TGTGCCAGCAGCTTAGTGGCGGACACCCTCGGCCCTTACGAGCAGTACTTC.

The chain recombines TRBV9 with TRBJ2-1; no firm D call. V lost 0 bases, J lost 5 bases, and 12 bases lay in between. The length of the CDR3 is 15 residues. CDR1 and CDR2 from the germline V gene are SGDLS and YYNGEE. For the CDR3, the DNA is TGTGCCAGCAGCGTAGCAGGTTCACGTAACAATGAGCAGTTCTTC. Translated: CASSVAGSRNNEQFF.

The V call is TRBV27, the J call TRBJ2-7; 14 nucleotides line up with TRBD2. Per the germline V gene, CDR1 is MNHEY and CDR2 is SMNVEV (reference sequence). The CDR3 loop spans 17 amino acids. The V gene end was trimmed by 4 bases and the J gene end by 4 bases; junction bases not matched to a gene: 9. The CDR3 is CASSSTQRTSGRYEQYF. The CDR3 nucleotides read TGTGCCAGCAGTTCAACCCAGAGGACTAGCGGGAGGTACGAGCAGTACTTC.

The chain employs TRBV7-2 and TRBJ2-1; 12 nucleotides align to TRBD2. The junction had 6 bases not matched to a gene; V was cut back by 5 bases and J by 7 bases. The CDR3 contains 15 residues. In germline, CDR1 is SGHTA, CDR2 FQGNSA. The CDR3 sequence is CASSVLAGGPNEQFF. The CDR3 coding sequence is TGTGCCAGCAGCGTCCTAGCGGGAGGGCCAAATGAGCAGTTCTTC.

The chain combines TRBV9 with TRBJ1-2; D gene ambiguous. V was pared by 0 bases and J by 2 bases, with 5 bases between. The CDR3 is made up of 13 amino acids. Germline V gene sequence: CDR1 SGDLS, CDR2 YYNGEE. As DNA, the CDR3 is TGTGCCAGCAGCGTAGTAGGGAACTATGGCTACACCTTC. The encoded protein is CASSVVGNYGYTF.

This clone was counted once. The genes are TRBV7-2 and TRBJ2-3; D unresolved. The CDR3 is 16 residues long. Germline CDR1 reads SGHTA; CDR2 reads FQGNSA. V lost 1 base and J 0 bases, leaving 11 bases between the germline ends. This CDR3 is CASSLEGSPSTDTQYF. CDR3 coding DNA: TGTGCCAGCAGCTTAGAAGGCAGTCCTAGCACAGATACGCAGTATTTT.

The V call is TRBV7-9, the J call TRBJ2-1; maybe TRBD2 (5 bases). The CDR3 has 17 residues. V lost 1 base and J lost 8, with 21 bases in between. Germline V gives CDR1 SEHNR, CDR2 FQNEAQ (reference sequence). CDR3 nucleotides: TGTGCCAGCAGCTTAGGGTTGACGGGGTTTTTTGTCGATGAGCAGTTCTTC. Amino acids: CASSLGLTGFFVDEQFF.

This clone was recorded once. This sequence joins TRBV30 and TRBJ2-1; D not certain. The CDR3 contains 12 residues. Germline-derived CDR1 and CDR2 are GTSNPN and SVGIG (reference sequence). The V and J ends lost 2 bases and 8 bases respectively, with 10 bases between them. The CDR3 nucleotides read TGTGCCTGGAGTATTATGTCCCATGAGCAGTTCTTC. As protein: CAWSIMSHEQFF.

This chain links TRBV27 with TRBJ2-7; 10 bases fit TRBD1. The CDR3 length is 14 residues. Trimming removed 6 bases from V and 3 bases from J; junction bases left unmatched: 5. Germline loops: CDR1 MNHEY, CDR2 SMNVEV (reference sequence). For the CDR3, the DNA is TGTGCCAGCAGCCGGACAGGGGGTCTCTACGAGCAGTACTTC. This codes for CASSRTGGLYEQYF.

V gene TRBV9 combines with J gene TRBJ2-1; possibly TRBD1 for D (6 bases). Germline V CDR1 and CDR2: SGDLS, YYNGEE. The CDR3 length is 16 residues. V shed 3 bases and J shed 4 bases, with 17 bases lying between them. The CDR3 DNA sequence: TGTGCCAGCAGCGATAACCGGGACACACAATACAATGAGCAGTTCTTC. Translating it yields CASSDNRDTQYNEQFF.

V gene TRBV6-5 combines with J gene TRBJ1-2; tentative D call: TRBD1 (5 bases). V lost 6 bases and J lost 0, with 14 bases in between. Germline values: CDR1 MNHEY, CDR2 SVGAGI. This CDR3 is built from 15 residues. In nucleotides, the CDR3 is TGTGCCAGCAGCCGGGGCCGAGGGCCTAACTATGGCTACACCTTC. Encoded protein: CASSRGRGPNYGYTF.

V and J are TRBV11-2 and TRBJ2-7, with D tentatively TRBD1 (6 bases). CDR1 and CDR2 from the germline V gene are SGHAT and FQNNGV. This CDR3 is 14 amino acids long. Trimming pared 3 bases from V and 3 bases from J, leaving 12 bases between. The CDR3 spells CASSFGQLRYEQYF. The CDR3 nucleotides are TGTGCCAGCAGCTTCGGACAGTTGCGCTACGAGCAGTACTTC.

The chain recombines TRBV19 with TRBJ2-7; 7 positions match TRBD1. From germline, CDR1 is LNHDA and CDR2 SQIVND (reference sequence). J was trimmed by 3 bases and V by 5 bases; bases with no gene match: 10. The CDR3 extends over 15 amino acids. The CDR3 DNA follows: TGTGCCAGTAGTCTCCCAGGACAGGCCATCTACGAGCAGTACTTC. It specifies CASSLPGQAIYEQYF.

V is TRBV29-1 and J is TRBJ2-1, with 8 bases matching TRBD1. The CDR3 contains 14 residues. CDR1 is SQVTM, CDR2 ANQGSEA, per germline. Trimming removed 7 bases from V and 6 bases from J; junction bases left unmatched: 11. CDR3 sequence reads: CSATYRDRPNEQFF. CDR3 in DNA: TGCAGCGCGACATACCGGGACAGGCCCAATGAGCAGTTCTTC.

The V call is TRBV27, the J call TRBJ2-5, with 9 bases that match TRBD1. The CDR3 length is 17 residues. Germline values: CDR1 MNHEY, CDR2 SMNVEV (reference sequence). J lost 5 bases, V lost 4 bases, and 14 bases had no gene match. CDR3 amino acids: CASSSILQGAYGETQYF. CDR3 sequence (DNA): TGTGCCAGCAGTTCGATTCTACAGGGGGCTTACGGGGAGACCCAGTACTTC.